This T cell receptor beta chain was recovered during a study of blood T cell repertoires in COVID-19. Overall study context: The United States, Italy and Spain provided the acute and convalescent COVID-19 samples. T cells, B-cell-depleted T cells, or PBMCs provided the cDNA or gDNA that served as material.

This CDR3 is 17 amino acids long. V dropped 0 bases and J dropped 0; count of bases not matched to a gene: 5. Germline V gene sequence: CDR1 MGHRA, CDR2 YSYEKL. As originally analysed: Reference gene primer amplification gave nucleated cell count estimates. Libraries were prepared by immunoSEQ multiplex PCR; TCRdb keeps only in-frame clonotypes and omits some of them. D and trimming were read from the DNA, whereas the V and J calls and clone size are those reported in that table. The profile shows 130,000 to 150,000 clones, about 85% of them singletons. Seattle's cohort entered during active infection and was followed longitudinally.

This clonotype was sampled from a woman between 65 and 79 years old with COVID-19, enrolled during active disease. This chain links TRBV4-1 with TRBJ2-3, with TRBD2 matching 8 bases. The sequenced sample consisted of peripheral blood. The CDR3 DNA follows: TGCGCCAGCAGCCAAGACGGGGCGGGGGGAAGCACAGATACGCAGTATTTT. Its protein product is CASSQDGAGGSTDTQYF.